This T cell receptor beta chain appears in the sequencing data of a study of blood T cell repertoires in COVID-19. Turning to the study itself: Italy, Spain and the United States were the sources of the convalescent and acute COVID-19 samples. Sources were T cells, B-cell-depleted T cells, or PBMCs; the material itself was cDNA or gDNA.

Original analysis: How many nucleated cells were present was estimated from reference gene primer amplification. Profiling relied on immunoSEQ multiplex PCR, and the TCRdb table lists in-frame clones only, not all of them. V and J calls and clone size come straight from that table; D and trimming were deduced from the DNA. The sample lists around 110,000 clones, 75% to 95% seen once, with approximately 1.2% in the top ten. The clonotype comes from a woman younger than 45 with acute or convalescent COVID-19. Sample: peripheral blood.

The CDR3 coding sequence is TGTGCCACCAGCAGAGTCCAGGGTGGCAACTATGGCTACACCTTC. Translated, it gives CATSRVQGGNYGYTF. J is TRBJ1-2 and V is TRBV15; a possible D gene is TRBD1 (5 bases). Trimming cost V 1 base and J 2 bases, with 11 bases left between them. Germline V lookup: CDR1 LNHNV, CDR2 YYDKDF (reference sequence). The CDR3 runs to 15 residues.